The present entry profiles one T cell receptor (beta chain) with its context. The sample is drawn from a study of control samples from healthy donors and cancer patients. Sequencing was performed with immunoSEQ multiplex PCR; in TCRdb, only in-frame clones are kept and a portion is missing. The sample includes over 150,000 clones, around 94% seen only once; the top ten take approximately 15%. The germline gives CDR1 SGHAT, CDR2 FQNNGV. Unmatched junction bases numbered 4, after V lost 5 bases and J lost 8 bases. CDR3 length equals 12 residues. The sample taken for sequencing was PBMCs. The rearrangement links TRBV11-2 to TRBJ1-1; 8 bases match TRBD1. This TCR derives from a man between 60 and 75 years old with colorectal cancer. CDR3 sequence reads: CASSLRTGEAFF. CDR3 DNA: TGTGCCAGCAGCCTGCGGACAGGGGAAGCTTTCTTT.